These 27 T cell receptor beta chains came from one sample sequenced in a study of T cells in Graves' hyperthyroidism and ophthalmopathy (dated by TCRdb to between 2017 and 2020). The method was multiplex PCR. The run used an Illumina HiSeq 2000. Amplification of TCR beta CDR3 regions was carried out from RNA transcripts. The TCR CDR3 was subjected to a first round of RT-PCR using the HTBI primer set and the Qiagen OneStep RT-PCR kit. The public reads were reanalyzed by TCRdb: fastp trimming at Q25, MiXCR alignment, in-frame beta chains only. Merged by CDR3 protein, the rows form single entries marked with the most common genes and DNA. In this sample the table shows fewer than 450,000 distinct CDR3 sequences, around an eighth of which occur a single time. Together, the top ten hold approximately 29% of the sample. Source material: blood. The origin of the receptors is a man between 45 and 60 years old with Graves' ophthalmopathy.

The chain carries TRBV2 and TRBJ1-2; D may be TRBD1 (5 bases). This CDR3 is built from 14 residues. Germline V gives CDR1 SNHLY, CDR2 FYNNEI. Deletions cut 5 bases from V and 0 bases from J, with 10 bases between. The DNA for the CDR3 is TGTGCCAGCAGTCGGGGCTTTTCTAACTATGGCTACACCTTC. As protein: CASSRGFSNYGYTF.

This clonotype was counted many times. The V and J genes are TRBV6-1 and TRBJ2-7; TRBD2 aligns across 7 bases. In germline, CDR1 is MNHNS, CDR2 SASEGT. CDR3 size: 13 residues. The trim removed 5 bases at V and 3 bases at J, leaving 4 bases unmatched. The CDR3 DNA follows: TGTGCCAGCAGTAGTGGGACTATCTACGAGCAGTACTTC. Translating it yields CASSSGTIYEQYF.

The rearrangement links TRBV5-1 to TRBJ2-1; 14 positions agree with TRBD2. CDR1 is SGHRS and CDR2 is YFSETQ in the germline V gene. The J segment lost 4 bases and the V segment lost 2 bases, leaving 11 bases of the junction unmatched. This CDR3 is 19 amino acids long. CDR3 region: CASSFYSSTSGRGYNEQFF. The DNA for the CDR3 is TGCGCCAGCAGCTTTTACTCTTCGACTAGCGGGAGGGGTTACAATGAGCAGTTCTTC.

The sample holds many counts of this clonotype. The CDR3, as DNA: TGCAGTGCTAGTACGGGACAGGGGGCGCGGGAGCAGTACTTC. Translating it yields CSASTGQGAREQYF. The chain joins TRBV20-1 to TRBJ2-7, with TRBD1 matching over 12 bases. The J segment lost 7 bases and the V segment lost 3 bases, leaving 7 bases of the junction unmatched. This CDR3 contains 14 residues. CDR1 and CDR2 (germline): DFQATT, SNEGSKA (reference sequence).

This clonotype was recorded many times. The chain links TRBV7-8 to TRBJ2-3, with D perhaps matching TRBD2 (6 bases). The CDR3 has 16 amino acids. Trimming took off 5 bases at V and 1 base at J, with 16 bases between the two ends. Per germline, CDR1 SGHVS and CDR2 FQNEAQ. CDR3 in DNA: TGTGCCAGCAGCCTACAAACCTCGGGAGGCACAGATACGCAGTATTTT. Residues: CASSLQTSGGTDTQYF.

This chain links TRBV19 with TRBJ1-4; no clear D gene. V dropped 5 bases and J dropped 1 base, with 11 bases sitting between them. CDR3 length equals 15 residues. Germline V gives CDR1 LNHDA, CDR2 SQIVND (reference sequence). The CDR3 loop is CASSFTAITNEKLFF. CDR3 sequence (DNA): TGTGCCAGTAGTTTTACCGCTATAACTAATGAAAAACTGTTTTTT.

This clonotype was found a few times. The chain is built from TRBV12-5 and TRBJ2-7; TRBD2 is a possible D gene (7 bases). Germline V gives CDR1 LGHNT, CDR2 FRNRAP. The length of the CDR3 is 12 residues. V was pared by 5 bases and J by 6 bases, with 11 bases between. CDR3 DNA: TGTGCTAGTGGTCCGGGGGGCGGCGAGCAGTACTTC. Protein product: CASGPGGGEQYF.

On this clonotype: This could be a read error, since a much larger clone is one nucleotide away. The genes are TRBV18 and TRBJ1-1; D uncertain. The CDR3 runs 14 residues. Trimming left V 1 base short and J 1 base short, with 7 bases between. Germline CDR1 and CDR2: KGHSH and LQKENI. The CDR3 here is CASSPQNGNTEAFF. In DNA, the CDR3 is TGTGCCAGCTCACCACAAAACGGGAACACTGAAGCTTTCTTT.

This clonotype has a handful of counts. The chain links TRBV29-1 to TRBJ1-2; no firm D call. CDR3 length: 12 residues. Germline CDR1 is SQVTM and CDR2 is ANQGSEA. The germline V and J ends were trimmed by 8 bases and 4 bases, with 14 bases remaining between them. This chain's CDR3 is CSINRGSYGYTF. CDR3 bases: TGCAGCATAAACCGGGGTTCCTATGGCTACACCTTC.

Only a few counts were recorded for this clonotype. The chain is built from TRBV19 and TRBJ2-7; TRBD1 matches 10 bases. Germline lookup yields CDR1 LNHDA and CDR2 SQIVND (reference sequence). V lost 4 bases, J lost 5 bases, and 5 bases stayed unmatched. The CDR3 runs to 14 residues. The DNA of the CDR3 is TGTGCCAGTAGTAATAGACAGGGGGCGAACGAGCAGTACTTC. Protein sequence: CASSNRQGANEQYF.

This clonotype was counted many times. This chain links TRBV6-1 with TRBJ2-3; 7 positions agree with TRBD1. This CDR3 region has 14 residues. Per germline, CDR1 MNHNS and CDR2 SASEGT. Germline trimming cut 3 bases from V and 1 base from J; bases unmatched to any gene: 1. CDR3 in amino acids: CASSDGTGTDTQYF. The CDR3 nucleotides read TGTGCCAGCAGTGACGGGACAGGCACAGATACGCAGTATTTT.

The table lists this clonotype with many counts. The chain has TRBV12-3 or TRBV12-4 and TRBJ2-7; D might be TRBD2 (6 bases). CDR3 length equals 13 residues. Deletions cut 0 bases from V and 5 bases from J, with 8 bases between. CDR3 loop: CASSLAGGHEQYF. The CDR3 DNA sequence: TGTGCCAGCAGTTTAGCGGGAGGACACGAGCAGTACTTC.

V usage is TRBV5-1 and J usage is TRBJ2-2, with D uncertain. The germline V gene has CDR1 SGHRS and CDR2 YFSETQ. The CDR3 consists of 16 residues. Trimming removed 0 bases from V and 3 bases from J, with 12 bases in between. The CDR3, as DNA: TGCGCCAGCAGCTTGGGGGGAAGATATCACACCGGGGAGCTGTTTTTT. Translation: CASSLGGRYHTGELFF.

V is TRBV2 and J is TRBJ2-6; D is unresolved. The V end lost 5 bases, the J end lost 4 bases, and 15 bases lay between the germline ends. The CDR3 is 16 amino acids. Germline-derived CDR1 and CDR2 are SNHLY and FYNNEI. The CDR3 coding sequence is TGTGCCAGCAGTCCCGGCACCATGGGGGGGGCCAACGTCCTGACTTTC. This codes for CASSPGTMGGANVLTF.

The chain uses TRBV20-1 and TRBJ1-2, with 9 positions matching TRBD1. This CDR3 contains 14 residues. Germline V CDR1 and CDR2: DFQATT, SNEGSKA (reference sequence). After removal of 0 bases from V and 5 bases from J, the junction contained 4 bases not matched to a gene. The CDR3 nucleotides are TGCAGTGCTAGAGATTACAGGGGGCGTTATGGCTACACCTTC. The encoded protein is CSARDYRGRYGYTF.

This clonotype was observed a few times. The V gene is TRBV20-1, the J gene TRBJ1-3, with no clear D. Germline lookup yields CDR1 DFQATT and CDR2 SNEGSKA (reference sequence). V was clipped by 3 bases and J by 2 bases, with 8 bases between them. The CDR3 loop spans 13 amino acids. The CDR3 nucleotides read TGCAGTGCTAGGAGGGTGACTGGAAACACCATATATTTT. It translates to CSARRVTGNTIYF.

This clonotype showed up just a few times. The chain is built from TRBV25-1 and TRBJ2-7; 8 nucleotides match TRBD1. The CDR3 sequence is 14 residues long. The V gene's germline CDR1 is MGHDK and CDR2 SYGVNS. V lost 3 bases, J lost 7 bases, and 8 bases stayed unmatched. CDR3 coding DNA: TGTGCCAGCAGTGAGCAGGGGGCTTTGCGAGAGCAGTACTTC. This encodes CASSEQGALREQYF.

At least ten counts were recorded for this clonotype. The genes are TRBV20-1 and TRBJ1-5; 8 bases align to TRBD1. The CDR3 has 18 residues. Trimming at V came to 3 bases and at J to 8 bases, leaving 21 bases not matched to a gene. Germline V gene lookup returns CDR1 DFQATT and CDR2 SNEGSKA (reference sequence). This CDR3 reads CSARAPAQGAKVGEPQHF. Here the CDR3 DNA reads TGCAGTGCTAGGGCTCCCGCCCAGGGGGCTAAGGTGGGGGAGCCCCAGCATTTT.

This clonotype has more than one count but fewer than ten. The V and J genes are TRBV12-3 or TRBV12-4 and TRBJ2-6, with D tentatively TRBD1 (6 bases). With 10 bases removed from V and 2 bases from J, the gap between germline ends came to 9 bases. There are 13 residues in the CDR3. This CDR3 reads CAMRQAGANVLTF. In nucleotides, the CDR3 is TGTGCCATGCGACAGGCTGGGGCCAACGTCCTGACTTTC.

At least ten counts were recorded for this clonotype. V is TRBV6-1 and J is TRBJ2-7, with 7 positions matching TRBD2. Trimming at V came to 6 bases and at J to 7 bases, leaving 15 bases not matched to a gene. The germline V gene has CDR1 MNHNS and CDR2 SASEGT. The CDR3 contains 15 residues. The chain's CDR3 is CASSSGDYLRAEQYF. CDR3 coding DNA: TGTGCCAGCAGCTCTGGGGACTATCTACGAGCAGAGCAGTACTTC.

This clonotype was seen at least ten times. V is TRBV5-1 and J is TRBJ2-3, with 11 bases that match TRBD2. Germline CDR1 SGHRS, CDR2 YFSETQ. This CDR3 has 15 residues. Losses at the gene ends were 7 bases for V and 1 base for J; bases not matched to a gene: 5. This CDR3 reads CASRSGLAGTDTQYF. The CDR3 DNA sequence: TGCGCCAGCCGCTCGGGACTAGCGGGCACAGATACGCAGTATTTT.

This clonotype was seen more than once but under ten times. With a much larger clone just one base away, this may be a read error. The CDR3 sequence: CAWSLQGNQPQHF. For the CDR3, the DNA is TGTGCCTGGAGTCTACAGGGCAATCAGCCCCAGCATTTT. The V and J genes are TRBV30 and TRBJ1-5; tentative D call: TRBD1 (5 bases). Trimming stripped 2 bases from V and 2 bases from J, with 7 bases between. CDR3 length: 13 residues. Germline V CDR1 and CDR2: GTSNPN, SVGIG (reference sequence).

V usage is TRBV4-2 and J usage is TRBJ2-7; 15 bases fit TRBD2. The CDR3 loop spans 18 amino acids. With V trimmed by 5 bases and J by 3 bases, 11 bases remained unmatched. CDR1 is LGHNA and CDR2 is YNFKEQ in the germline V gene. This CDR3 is CASSYGTSGRSSYYEQYF. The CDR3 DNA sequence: TGTGCCAGCAGCTATGGGACTAGCGGGAGGTCCAGCTACTACGAGCAGTACTTC.

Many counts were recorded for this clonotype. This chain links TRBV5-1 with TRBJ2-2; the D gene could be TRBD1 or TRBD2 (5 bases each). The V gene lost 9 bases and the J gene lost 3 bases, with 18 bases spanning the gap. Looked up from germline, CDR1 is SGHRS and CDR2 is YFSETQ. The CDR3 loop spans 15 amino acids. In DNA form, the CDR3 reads TGCGCCACCACAACCGGGACCACATACACCGGGGAGCTGTTTTTT. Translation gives CATTTGTTYTGELFF.

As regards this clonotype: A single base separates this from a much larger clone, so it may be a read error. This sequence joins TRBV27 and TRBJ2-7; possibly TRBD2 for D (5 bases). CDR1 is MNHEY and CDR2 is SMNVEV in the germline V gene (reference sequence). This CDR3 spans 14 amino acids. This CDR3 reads CASSEEGISYGQYF. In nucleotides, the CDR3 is TGTGCCAGCAGTGAAGAGGGAATCTCCTACGGGCAGTACTTC.

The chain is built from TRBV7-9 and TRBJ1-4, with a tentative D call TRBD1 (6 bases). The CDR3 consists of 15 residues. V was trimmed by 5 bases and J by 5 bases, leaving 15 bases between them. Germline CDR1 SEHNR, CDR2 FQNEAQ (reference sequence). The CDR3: CASSRGGGMNEKLFF. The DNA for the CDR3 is TGTGCCAGCAGCCGAGGGGGAGGCATGAATGAAAAACTGTTTTTT.

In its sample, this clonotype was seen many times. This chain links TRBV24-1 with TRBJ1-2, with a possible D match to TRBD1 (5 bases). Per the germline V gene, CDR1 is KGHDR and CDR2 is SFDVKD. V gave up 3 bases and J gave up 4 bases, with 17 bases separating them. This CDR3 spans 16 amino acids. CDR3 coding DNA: TGTGCCACCAGTGATAACCGGGGCCCCCGGAGCTATGGCTACACCTTC. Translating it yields CATSDNRGPRSYGYTF.